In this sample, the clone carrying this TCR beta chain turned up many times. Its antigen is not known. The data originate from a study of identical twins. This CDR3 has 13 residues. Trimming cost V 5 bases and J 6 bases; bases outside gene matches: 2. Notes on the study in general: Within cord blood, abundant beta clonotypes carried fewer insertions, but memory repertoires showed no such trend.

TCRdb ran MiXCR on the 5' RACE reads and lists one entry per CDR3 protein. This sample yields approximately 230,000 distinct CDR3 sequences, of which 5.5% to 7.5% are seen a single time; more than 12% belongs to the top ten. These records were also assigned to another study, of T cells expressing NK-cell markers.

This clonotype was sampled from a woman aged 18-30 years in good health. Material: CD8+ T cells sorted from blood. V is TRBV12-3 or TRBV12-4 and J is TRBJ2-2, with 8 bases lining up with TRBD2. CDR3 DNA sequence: TGTGCCAGCAGTAGCGGGAGCCCCGGGGAGCTGTTTTTT. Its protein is CASSSGSPGELFF.